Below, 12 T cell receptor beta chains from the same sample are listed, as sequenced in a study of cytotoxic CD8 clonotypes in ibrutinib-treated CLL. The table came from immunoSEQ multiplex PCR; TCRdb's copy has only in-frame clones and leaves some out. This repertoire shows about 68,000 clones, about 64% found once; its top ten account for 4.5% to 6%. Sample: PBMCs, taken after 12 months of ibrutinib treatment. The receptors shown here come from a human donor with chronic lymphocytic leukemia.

CDR3 region: CASSVGTSGLSTDTQYF. The DNA for the CDR3 is TGTGCCAGCAGCGTCGGGACTAGCGGGTTGAGCACAGATACGCAGTATTTT. The V gene is TRBV13, the J gene TRBJ2-3, with 12 positions matching TRBD2. V shed 5 bases and J 0 bases; nucleotides not matched to a gene: 6. Germline lookup yields CDR1 PRHDT and CDR2 FYEKMQ (reference sequence). This CDR3 is built from 17 residues.

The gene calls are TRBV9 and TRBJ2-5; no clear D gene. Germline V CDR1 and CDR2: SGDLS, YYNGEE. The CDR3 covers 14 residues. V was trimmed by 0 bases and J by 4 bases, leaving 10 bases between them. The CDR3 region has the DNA TGTGCCAGCAGCGTAGATCGCGCGAGAGAGACCCAGTACTTC. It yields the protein CASSVDRARETQYF.

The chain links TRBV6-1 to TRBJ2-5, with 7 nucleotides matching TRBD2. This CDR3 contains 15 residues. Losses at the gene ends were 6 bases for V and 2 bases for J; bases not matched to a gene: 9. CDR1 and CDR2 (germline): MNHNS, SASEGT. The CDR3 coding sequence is TGTGCCAGCAGCGCCACCGGGACTAATCAAGAGACCCAGTACTTC. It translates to CASSATGTNQETQYF.

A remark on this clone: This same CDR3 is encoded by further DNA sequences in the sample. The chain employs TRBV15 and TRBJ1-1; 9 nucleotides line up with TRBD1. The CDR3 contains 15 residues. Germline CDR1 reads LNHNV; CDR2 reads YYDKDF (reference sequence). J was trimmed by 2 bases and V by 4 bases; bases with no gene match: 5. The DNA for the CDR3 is TGTGCCACCAGCATCCGGGGACAGGGAAACACTGAAGCTTTCTTT. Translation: CATSIRGQGNTEAFF.

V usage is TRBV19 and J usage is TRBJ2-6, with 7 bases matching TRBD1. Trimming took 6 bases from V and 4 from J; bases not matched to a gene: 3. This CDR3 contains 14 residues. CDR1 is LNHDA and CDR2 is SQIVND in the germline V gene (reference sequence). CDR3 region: CASSDRAGANVLTF. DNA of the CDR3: TGTGCCAGTAGCGACAGGGCCGGGGCCAACGTCCTGACTTTC.

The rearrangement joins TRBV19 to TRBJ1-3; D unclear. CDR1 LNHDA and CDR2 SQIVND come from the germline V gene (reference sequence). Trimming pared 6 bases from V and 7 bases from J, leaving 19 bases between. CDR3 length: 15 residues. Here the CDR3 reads CASRNLAPGKNTIYF. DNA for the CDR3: TGTGCCAGTAGGAATCTCGCGCCGGGGAAGAACACCATATATTTT.

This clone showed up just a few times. CDR3 residues: CASSQDPLAAGAAGELFF. In nucleotides, the CDR3 is TGCGCCAGCAGCCAAGATCCTCTGGCAGCAGGGGCAGCCGGGGAGCTGTTTTTT. The rearrangement links TRBV4-3 to TRBJ2-2, with D perhaps matching TRBD1 (6 bases). In germline, CDR1 is LGHNA, CDR2 YSLEER. V lost 0 bases and J lost 6, with 20 bases in between. CDR3 length: 18 residues.

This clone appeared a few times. CDR3 region: CASSEAGRNEKLFF. The DNA of the CDR3 is TGTGCCAGCAGTGAAGCAGGCCGTAATGAAAAACTGTTTTTT. This chain uses TRBV2 with TRBJ1-4; D unresolved. Trimming pared 0 bases from V and 4 bases from J, leaving 6 bases between. This CDR3 is built from 14 residues. CDR1 SNHLY and CDR2 FYNNEI come from the germline V gene.

The CDR3 is CASSLGPSGFWANVLTF. The DNA of the CDR3 is TGTGCCAGCAGCTTAGGACCCTCGGGGTTCTGGGCCAACGTCCTGACTTTC. The chain has TRBV7-9 and TRBJ2-6; TRBD2 might be the D (5 bases). The V end was cut by 1 base, the J end by 5 bases, with 15 bases between. Germline assignment: CDR1 SEHNR and CDR2 FQNEAQ (reference sequence). The length of the CDR3 is 17 residues.

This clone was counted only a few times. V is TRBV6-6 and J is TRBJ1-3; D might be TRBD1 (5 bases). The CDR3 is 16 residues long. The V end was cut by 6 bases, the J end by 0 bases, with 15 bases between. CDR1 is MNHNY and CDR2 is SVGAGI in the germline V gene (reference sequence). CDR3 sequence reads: CASSLDSSLSGNTIYF. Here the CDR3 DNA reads TGTGCCAGCAGCCTCGACAGCAGTCTCTCTGGAAACACCATATATTTT.

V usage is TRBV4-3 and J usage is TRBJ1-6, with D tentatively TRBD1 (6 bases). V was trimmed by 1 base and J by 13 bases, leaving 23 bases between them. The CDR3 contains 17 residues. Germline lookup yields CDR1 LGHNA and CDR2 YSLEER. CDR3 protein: CASSQGGRQGLGGPLHF. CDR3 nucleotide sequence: TGCGCCAGCAGCCAAGGCGGTCGTCAGGGGCTTGGGGGTCCCCTCCACTTT.

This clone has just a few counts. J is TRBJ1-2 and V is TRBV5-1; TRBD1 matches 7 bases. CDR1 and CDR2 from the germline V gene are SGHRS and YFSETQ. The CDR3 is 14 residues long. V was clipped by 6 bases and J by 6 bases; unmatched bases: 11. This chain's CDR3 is CASTRGQSRDGYTF. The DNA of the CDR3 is TGCGCCAGCACCAGGGGACAGTCGAGAGATGGCTACACCTTC.